These 17 T cell receptor beta chains came from one sample sequenced in a study of cytomegalovirus exposure and HLA in healthy donors. It was with 60 Vbeta and 13 Jbeta primers that the PCR ran. Repertoires were generated with immunoSEQ multiplex PCR, while TCRdb's copy carries only in-frame clones and drops some. The sample holds 150,000 to 200,000 clones; roughly 81% are singletons and the top ten take roughly 13%. Input material: PBMCs. All receptors derive from a woman aged 45-65 years in good health and CMV-seronegative.

V gene TRBV7-9 combines with J gene TRBJ1-2; D remains unclear. With 1 base removed from V and 5 bases from J, the gap between germline ends came to 5 bases. CDR1 SEHNR and CDR2 FQNEAQ come from the germline V gene (reference sequence). This CDR3 comprises 12 residues. CDR3 loop: CASSLERYGYTF. The CDR3 coding sequence is TGTGCCAGCAGCTTAGAGCGATATGGCTACACCTTC.

The rearrangement uses TRBV25-1 and TRBJ1-2, with D possibly being TRBD1 (5 bases). CDR1 is MGHDK and CDR2 is SYGVNS in the germline V gene. The CDR3 length is 11 residues. Trimming cost V 10 bases and J 4 bases, with 10 bases left between them. CDR3 nucleotides: TGTGCCACTTCGGGGGGCTATGGCTACACCTTC. It specifies CATSGGYGYTF.

CDR3 coding DNA: TGTGCCAGTAAGGCAAGCGGGAGTTCTTACGAGCAGTACTTC. Residues: CASKASGSSYEQYF. The gene calls are TRBV19 and TRBJ2-7; 8 nucleotides align to TRBD2. Losses at the gene ends were 7 bases for V and 4 bases for J; bases not matched to a gene: 9. In germline, CDR1 is LNHDA, CDR2 SQIVND (reference sequence). The CDR3 has 14 residues.

This chain joins TRBV18 and TRBJ2-5; 7 bases line up with TRBD2. Germline V gene sequence: CDR1 KGHSH, CDR2 LQKENI. With 3 bases clipped from V and 2 bases from J, the junction kept 6 bases outside the gene matches. CDR3 size: 15 residues. For the CDR3, the DNA is TGTGCCAGCTCACCGCAGTTAGCGGGTCAAGAGACCCAGTACTTC. Protein sequence: CASSPQLAGQETQYF.

V and J are TRBV6-6 and TRBJ2-2; 12 bases fit TRBD2. Germline values: CDR1 MNHNY, CDR2 SVGAGI (reference sequence). J gave up 6 bases and V 4 bases, and 3 bases lay outside the gene matches. The CDR3 length is 15 residues. The CDR3 DNA reads TGTGCCAGCAGTTTGTCTAGCGGGGGGGCCGGGGAGCTGTTTTTT. This gives the protein CASSLSSGGAGELFF.

This chain uses TRBV18 with TRBJ1-1; no clear D gene. V was trimmed by 7 bases and J by 5 bases, leaving 23 bases between them. The germline V gene encodes CDR1 KGHSH and CDR2 LQKENI. The CDR3 sequence is 16 residues long. The CDR3 loop reads CASFLGNTKGGTEAFF. The CDR3 coding sequence is TGTGCCAGCTTCCTCGGGAACACAAAAGGAGGGACTGAAGCTTTCTTT.

V is TRBV28 and J is TRBJ2-7; 14 bases align to TRBD2. Trimming removed 2 bases from V and 6 bases from J; junction bases left unmatched: 9. CDR1 and CDR2 from the germline V gene are MDHEN and SYDVKM. The CDR3 is 17 amino acids. As DNA, the CDR3 is TGTGCCAGCAGTTTACTAGGGACTAGCGGGAGACTGTCCGAGCAGTACTTC. This codes for CASSLLGTSGRLSEQYF.

This chain joins TRBV19 and TRBJ1-1; 7 bases fit TRBD1. CDR1 and CDR2 from the germline V gene are LNHDA and SQIVND (reference sequence). CDR3 length equals 15 residues. J gave up 4 bases and V 7 bases, and 12 bases lay outside the gene matches. This CDR3 reads CASNNRGSRGTEAFF. CDR3 coding DNA: TGTGCCAGTAATAACAGGGGATCGAGGGGCACTGAAGCTTTCTTT.

The V call is TRBV6-5, the J call TRBJ2-1, with TRBD2 identical over 10 bases. V was pared by 6 bases and J by 4 bases, with 6 bases of the junction left unmatched. The CDR3 length is 15 residues. Looked up from germline, CDR1 is MNHEY and CDR2 is SVGAGI. The DNA for the CDR3 is TGTGCCAGCAGCCCCGGACTAGCGGTATACAATGAGCAGTTCTTC. As protein: CASSPGLAVYNEQFF.

The chain combines TRBV2 with TRBJ1-2; 9 nucleotides agree with TRBD1. Trimming removed 4 bases from V and 6 bases from J; junction bases left unmatched: 9. Germline lookup yields CDR1 SNHLY and CDR2 FYNNEI. The CDR3 is 15 amino acids. The CDR3 DNA reads as TGTGCCAGCAGTGGGGGGCCGGGACAGGGCAATGGCTACACCTTC. Translating it yields CASSGGPGQGNGYTF.

J is TRBJ2-2 and V is TRBV11-2; perhaps TRBD1 as D (5 bases). Trimming took 4 bases from V and 7 from J, leaving 10 bases between them. Germline CDR1 is SGHAT and CDR2 is FQNNGV. The CDR3 has 13 amino acids. CDR3 region: CASSSKGFGELFF. DNA of the CDR3: TGTGCCAGCAGCTCCAAGGGGTTCGGGGAGCTGTTTTTT.

The rearrangement links TRBV18 to TRBJ2-1, with TRBD2 as a possible D gene (5 bases). CDR1 and CDR2 from the germline V gene are KGHSH and LQKENI. This CDR3 has 16 amino acids. V lost 3 bases to trimming and J lost 8 bases, with 20 bases between them. CDR3 region: CASSPRTGGFYHEQFF. The CDR3, as DNA: TGTGCCAGCTCACCCAGGACTGGAGGCTTTTATCATGAGCAGTTCTTC.

This clone was seen at least ten times. The CDR3 coding sequence is TGCGCCAGCAGCCACGTCGGACTAGCGAGTCCAGATACGCAGTATTTT. Translation gives CASSHVGLASPDTQYF. V is TRBV4-1 and J is TRBJ2-3; the match to TRBD2 covers 9 bases. Germline CDR1 MGHRA, CDR2 YSYEKL. Trimming cost V 3 bases and J 4 bases; bases outside gene matches: 8. The CDR3 totals 16 residues.

This chain joins TRBV7-9 and TRBJ2-1; 8 bases line up with TRBD1. CDR1 and CDR2 from the germline V gene are SEHNR and FQNEAQ (reference sequence). V lost 4 bases, J lost 6 bases, and 5 bases stayed unmatched. This CDR3 is 14 amino acids long. In DNA, the CDR3 is TGTGCCAGCAGCTCTCGACAGGGGTCCAATGAGCAGTTCTTC. Its translation: CASSSRQGSNEQFF.

This clone showed up just once. The chain couples TRBV19 to TRBJ1-2; 9 nucleotides agree with TRBD1. Germline CDR1 reads LNHDA; CDR2 reads SQIVND (reference sequence). The V and J ends lost 5 bases and 8 bases, in that order; junction bases with no gene match: 3. The CDR3 has 12 residues. The CDR3 protein is CASSSDRGGYTF. CDR3 in DNA: TGTGCCAGTAGTTCCGACAGGGGGGGCTACACCTTC.

The V gene is TRBV14, the J gene TRBJ2-1; TRBD2 matches at 13 bases. Germline values: CDR1 SGHDN, CDR2 FVKESK. The CDR3 is 17 amino acids. J lost 8 bases, V lost 4 bases, and 11 bases had no gene match. In nucleotides, the CDR3 is TGTGCCAGCAGCCCTCGGACTAGCGGGAGCAATGTCGATGAGCAGTTCTTC. Protein product: CASSPRTSGSNVDEQFF.

There are a few counts of this clone. The chain uses TRBV28 and TRBJ2-3, with 10 bases lining up with TRBD2. The germline gives CDR1 MDHEN, CDR2 SYDVKM. This CDR3 spans 17 amino acids. The V gene end was trimmed by 3 bases and the J gene end by 2 bases; junction bases not matched to a gene: 8. The CDR3 nucleotides read TGTGCCAGCAGTTTCCCCTCTAGCGGGAGTTTCACAGATACGCAGTATTTT. Translating it yields CASSFPSSGSFTDTQYF.